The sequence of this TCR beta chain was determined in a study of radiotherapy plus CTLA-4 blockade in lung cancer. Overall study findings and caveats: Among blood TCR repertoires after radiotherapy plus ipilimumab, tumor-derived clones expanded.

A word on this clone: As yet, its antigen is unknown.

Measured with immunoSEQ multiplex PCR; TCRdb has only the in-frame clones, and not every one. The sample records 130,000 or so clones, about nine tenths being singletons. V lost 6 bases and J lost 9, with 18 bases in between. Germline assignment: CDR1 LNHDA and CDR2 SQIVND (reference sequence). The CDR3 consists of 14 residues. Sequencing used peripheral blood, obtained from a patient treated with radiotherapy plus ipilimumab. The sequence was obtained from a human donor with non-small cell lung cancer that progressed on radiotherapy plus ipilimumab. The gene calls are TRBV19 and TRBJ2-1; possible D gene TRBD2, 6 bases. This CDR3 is CASSSGPAWGEQFF. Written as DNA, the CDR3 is TGTGCCAGTAGCAGCGGGCCCGCTTGGGGTGAGCAGTTCTTC. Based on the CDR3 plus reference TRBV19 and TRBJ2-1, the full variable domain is DGGITQSPKYLFRKEGQNVTLSCEQNLNHDAMYWYRQDPGQGLRLIYYSQIVNDFQKGDIAEGYSVSREKKESFPLTVTSAQKNPTAFYLCASSSGPAWGEQFFGPGTRLTVL.